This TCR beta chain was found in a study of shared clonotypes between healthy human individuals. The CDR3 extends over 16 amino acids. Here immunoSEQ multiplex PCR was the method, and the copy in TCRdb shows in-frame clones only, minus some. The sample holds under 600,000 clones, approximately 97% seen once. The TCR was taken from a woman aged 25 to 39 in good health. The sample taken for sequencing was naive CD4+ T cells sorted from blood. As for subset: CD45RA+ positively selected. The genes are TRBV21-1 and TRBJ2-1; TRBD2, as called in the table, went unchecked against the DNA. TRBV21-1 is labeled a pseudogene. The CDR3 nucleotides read TGTGCCAGCAGCACCAATAGCGGTGGAGGGGACAATGAGCAGTTCTTC. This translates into CASSTNSGGGDNEQFF.